This entry lists 13 T cell receptor beta chains sequenced from one sample in a study of T cell responses to AZD1222 COVID-19 vaccine. TCRdb's copy holds only in-frame clones and misses some; the assay was immunoSEQ multiplex PCR. Of tens of thousands of clones listed, approximately 80% are singletons. The sample in question was peripheral blood, obtained 28 days after the second dose of the MenACWY control vaccine. The receptor set was obtained from an adult who received the MenACWY meningococcal vaccine as a control.

J is TRBJ2-5 and V is TRBV4-1, with 13 bases that match TRBD2. Germline CDR1 is MGHRA and CDR2 is YSYEKL. The CDR3 covers 17 residues. V lost 0 bases and J lost 1; bases outside the gene matches: 2. The CDR3 region is CASSQELAGGTQETQYF. The CDR3 coding sequence is TGCGCCAGCAGCCAAGAACTAGCGGGGGGGACCCAAGAGACCCAGTACTTC.

This clone was found many times. The chain employs TRBV5-8 and TRBJ1-1; the D is unclear. Germline V CDR1 and CDR2: SGHTS, YDEGEE. Trimming stripped 0 bases from V and 8 bases from J, with 8 bases between. The CDR3 is made up of 12 amino acids. The CDR3 reads CASSLVSTEAFF. CDR3 coding DNA: TGTGCCAGCAGCTTGGTCAGTACAGAAGCTTTCTTT.

The genes are TRBV12-3 or TRBV12-4 and TRBJ2-7; D uncertain. The V end lost 1 base, the J end lost 2 bases, and 6 bases lay between the germline ends. The length of the CDR3 is 13 residues. This chain's CDR3 is CASSLGEAYEQYF. The CDR3 nucleotides read TGTGCCAGCAGTTTAGGGGAAGCCTACGAGCAGTACTTC.

The chain carries TRBV6-1 and TRBJ1-4; 7 bases line up with TRBD1. V was clipped by 3 bases and J by 7 bases; unmatched bases: 11. The V gene's germline CDR1 is MNHNS and CDR2 SASEGT. The CDR3 is 16 amino acids. CDR3 in amino acids: CASSDYRTGGGEKLFF. CDR3 bases: TGTGCCAGCAGTGACTACAGGACAGGCGGAGGTGAAAAACTGTTTTTT.

The chain joins TRBV9 to TRBJ1-1, with 8 nucleotides matching TRBD1. The trim removed 4 bases at V and 5 bases at J, leaving 7 bases unmatched. The CDR3 spans 14 residues. The germline gives CDR1 SGDLS, CDR2 YYNGEE. The DNA for the CDR3 is TGTGCCAGCAGCCCGCAGGGGGCGAGAACTGAAGCTTTCTTT. It is translated as CASSPQGARTEAFF.

This clone was observed once. The V and J genes are TRBV5-1 and TRBJ1-2; D perhaps matches TRBD1 (6 bases). The CDR3 contains 14 residues. Trimming removed 0 bases from V and 9 bases from J, with 15 bases in between. In germline, CDR1 is SGHRS, CDR2 YFSETQ. CDR3 nucleotides: TGCGCCAGCAGCTTGGCGGGACACCCATTCCGCTACACCTTC. Residues: CASSLAGHPFRYTF.

This chain uses TRBV7-2 with TRBJ2-6; 7 bases line up with TRBD1. Germline V gene data show CDR1 as SGHTA and CDR2 as FQGNSA. Losses at the gene ends were 5 bases for V and 3 bases for J; bases not matched to a gene: 7. The CDR3 runs 16 residues. DNA for the CDR3: TGTGCCAGCAGCACCTACAGGGGCAGTGGGGCCAACGTCCTGACTTTC. Its protein is CASSTYRGSGANVLTF.

The chain combines TRBV5-6 with TRBJ2-5; D is possibly TRBD1 or TRBD2 (5 bases each). This CDR3 is built from 16 residues. Between the trimmed V and J ends, which lost 0 bases and 5 bases, there was a span of 17 bases. Germline CDR1 SGHDT, CDR2 YYEEEE. CDR3 DNA: TGTGCCAGCAGCTTGGACCGGGGCGGCAAAGCGGAGACCCAGTACTTC. Protein: CASSLDRGGKAETQYF.

This rearrangement joins TRBV7-8 to TRBJ2-7, with TRBD1 identical over 10 bases. This CDR3 spans 16 amino acids. The V and J ends lost 5 bases and 4 bases, in that order; junction bases with no gene match: 11. Germline CDR1 is SGHVS and CDR2 is FQNEAQ. In DNA, the CDR3 is TGTGCCAGCAGCCCGACCTTCGGACAGGGGGTTTACGAGCAGTACTTC. This translates into CASSPTFGQGVYEQYF.

This chain uses TRBV5-6 with TRBJ2-5; TRBD2 matches 8 bases. This CDR3 has 17 residues. Germline CDR1 and CDR2: SGHDT and YYEEEE. Trimming removed 3 bases from V and 0 bases from J; junction bases left unmatched: 10. The CDR3 nucleotides read TGTGCCAGCAGCTATCGAGCGGGAGTCCCGTACCAAGAGACCCAGTACTTC. Translating it yields CASSYRAGVPYQETQYF.

A single count supports this clone. The J gene is TRBJ1-6, the V gene TRBV3-1 (or the pseudogene TRBV3-2); D is perhaps TRBD1 (5 bases). The CDR3 covers 13 residues. Germline CDR1 LGHDT, CDR2 YNNKEL (reference sequence). The V gene lost 0 bases and the J gene lost 11 bases, with 8 bases spanning the gap. DNA of the CDR3: TGTGCCAGCAGCCAAGACCTACAGGCACCCCTCCACTTT. Translating gives CASSQDLQAPLHF.

This rearrangement joins TRBV5-1 to TRBJ1-2; D call uncertain. The V and J ends lost 1 base and 1 base respectively, with 8 bases between them. Germline CDR1 is SGHRS and CDR2 is YFSETQ. CDR3 size: 14 residues. The CDR3 is CASSLSFDNYGYTF. CDR3 sequence (DNA): TGCGCCAGCAGCTTGAGTTTTGATAACTATGGCTACACCTTC.

V and J are TRBV4-3 and TRBJ2-5; the D gene could be TRBD1 or TRBD2 (5 bases each). The CDR3 contains 18 residues. Germline V gene data show CDR1 as LGHNA and CDR2 as YSLEER. V dropped 0 bases and J dropped 5 bases, with 22 bases sitting between them. The CDR3 nucleotides read TGCGCCAGCAGCCAAGAACCGTGGGGGTCGATCGGTTTGGAGACCCAGTACTTC. Translation gives CASSQEPWGSIGLETQYF.